In its sample, the clone carrying this T cell receptor beta chain was seen a few times. Germline V lookup: CDR1 LGHDT, CDR2 YNNKEL (reference sequence). The V segment lost 4 bases and the J segment 7 bases; nucleotides outside the gene matches: 8. The CDR3 loop spans 16 amino acids. This entry comes from a study of early T cells in non-severe SARS-CoV-2 infection. MiXCR, run by TCRdb on the 5' RACE reads, gives a single entry per CDR3 protein. The table includes about 86,000 distinct CDR3 sequences, about 15% detected once. This sequence joins TRBV3-1 and TRBJ2-1, with 12 nucleotides matching TRBD2. The TCR originated in an adult who was a healthcare worker with PCR-confirmed SARS-CoV-2 infection or an uninfected control (not recorded which). Sequencing was carried out using whole blood. This chain's CDR3 is CASSLLASGRGNEQFF. CDR3 sequence (DNA): TGTGCCAGCAGCCTCCTGGCTAGCGGGAGGGGTAATGAGCAGTTCTTC.